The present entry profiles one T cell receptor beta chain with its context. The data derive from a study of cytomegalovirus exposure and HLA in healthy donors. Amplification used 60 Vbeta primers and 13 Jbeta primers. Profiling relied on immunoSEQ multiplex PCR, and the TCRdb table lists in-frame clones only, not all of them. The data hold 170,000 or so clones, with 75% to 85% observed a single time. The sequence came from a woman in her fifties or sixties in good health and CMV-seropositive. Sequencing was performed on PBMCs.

The CDR3 region is CASSGTGYTEGTEAFF. CDR3 bases: TGTGCCAGCAGCGGGACAGGCTACACCGAAGGCACTGAAGCTTTCTTT. This rearrangement joins TRBV6-6 to TRBJ1-1; 8 bases are a match to TRBD1. In germline, CDR1 is MNHNY, CDR2 SVGAGI (reference sequence). The CDR3 loop spans 16 amino acids. V lost 6 bases to trimming and J lost 4 bases; unmatched junction nucleotides: 13.